This TCR beta chain stems from a study of spatial heterogeneity in lung cancer. Study summary: More than nine raw reads, on average, carried each unique TCR and UMI combination. Overall study findings and caveats: Coverage of tumor T cells was estimated at about 7% for alpha chains and around 12% for beta chains. Within tumors, counts of expanded alpha and beta TCRs tracked tumor mutation counts.

The germline V gene has CDR1 SNHLY and CDR2 FYNNEI. This CDR3 is 13 amino acids long. The V gene end was trimmed by 9 bases and the J gene end by 4 bases; junction bases not matched to a gene: 8. Time point in this sample: sample taken at primary tumor resection. Whole RNA from tumor, nontumor lung or frozen PBMC was sequenced unsorted. Individual TCR cDNA molecules each bore their own unique molecular identifier. TCRdb recomputed calls from the 5' RACE reads with MiXCR, one row per CDR3 protein. This sample has approximately 6,800 distinct CDR3 sequences; less than 15% occur once, and the top ten carry over 7.5%. This clonotype was counted at least ten times. As yet, its antigen is unknown. This beta chain appears as a stray read in a library generated for alpha chains; its size is not informative.

The sequence derives from a male donor with early-stage non-small cell lung cancer. This chain joins TRBV2 and TRBJ2-7, with 8 nucleotides matching TRBD1. The sample consisted of lung tumor tissue, taken at surgery. CDR3 coding DNA: TGTGCCAGTGCGACAGGGGAATGGTACGAGCAGTACTTC. Amino acids: CASATGEWYEQYF.